The clone carrying this T cell receptor (beta chain) was seen many times. Its antigen is unknown. J gave up 7 bases and V 1 base, and 12 bases lay outside the gene matches. This CDR3 is built from 17 residues. Germline CDR1 MNHEY, CDR2 SMNVEV (reference sequence). From the reads, TCRdb called clonotypes with MiXCR, one entry per CDR3 protein. The sample records 45,000 to 60,000 distinct CDR3 sequences, around a fifth being singletons. The data were obtained in a study of T cell repertoires in cytomegalovirus infection. Study in general: CMV epitopes, recently identified HLA-C-restricted and well-studied HLA-B-restricted, were used. Public TCR beta signatures provided an indication of both CMV infection and a matching HLA type.

Study results and caveats: Based on cumulative public TCR beta family frequency, carriers of CMV plus the relevant HLA were identified. It was HLA-C-restricted CMV-specific TCR beta clonotypes that dominated the response ex vivo.

The chain links TRBV27 to TRBJ2-7, with 11 positions matching TRBD2. Sequences were derived from CD8+ T cells from cultured PBMCs, sampled from culture after CMV antigen stimulation. This clonotype was sampled from a human donor in good health (CMV status not recorded). Some clones in this sample may be carry-over from other donors' samples. CDR3 sequence: CASSLYGGTSGPGEQYF. In DNA form, the CDR3 reads TGTGCCAGCAGTTTATATGGGGGGACTAGCGGCCCGGGGGAGCAGTACTTC.